The 13 T cell receptor beta chains reported below all come from one sample, sequenced in a study of shared clonotypes between healthy human individuals. This table comes from immunoSEQ multiplex PCR, and its TCRdb copy is limited to in-frame clones, with some not included. The repertoire holds approximately 840,000 clones, about 96% seen once, with under 0.3% in the top ten. Terminally differentiated effector memory CD45RA+ cells were excluded from the naive CD8 cells, which were CD45RO-negative and positively selected for CCR7. The sequenced sample consisted of naive CD8+ T cells sorted from blood. The receptor source for this set is a man in his thirties or forties in good health.

The chain employs TRBV5-4 and TRBJ1-5, with unresolved D. Trimming left V 0 bases short and J 2 bases short, with 6 bases between. Germline CDR1 reads SGHNT; CDR2 reads YYREEE (reference sequence). The CDR3 is made up of 14 amino acids. CDR3 in DNA: TGTGCCAGCAGCTTGGGGACCGGCAATCAGCCCCAGCATTTT. Residues: CASSLGTGNQPQHF.

This sequence joins TRBV27 and TRBJ2-7, with TRBD2 matching 9 bases. The trim removed 5 bases at V and 6 bases at J, leaving 8 bases unmatched. Germline V gives CDR1 MNHEY, CDR2 SMNVEV (reference sequence). This CDR3 is built from 14 residues. As DNA, the CDR3 is TGTGCCAGCAGTATAATAGCGGGAGTCGGCGAGCAGTACTTC. As protein: CASSIIAGVGEQYF.

V and J are TRBV7-9 and TRBJ1-4, with 9 bases that match TRBD1. Losses at the gene ends were 5 bases for V and 4 bases for J; bases not matched to a gene: 8. CDR3 length: 16 amino acids. Germline V lookup: CDR1 SEHNR, CDR2 FQNEAQ (reference sequence). As DNA, the CDR3 is TGTGCCAGCAGCCCCTCCGGGACAGGGTATAATGAAAAACTGTTTTTT. Translation: CASSPSGTGYNEKLFF.

The chain uses TRBV27 and TRBJ2-7; D gene ambiguous. The germline V and J ends were trimmed by 0 bases and 3 bases, with 9 bases remaining between them. CDR1 MNHEY and CDR2 SMNVEV come from the germline V gene (reference sequence). The CDR3 length is 14 residues. In DNA form, the CDR3 reads TGTGCCAGCAGTTTATCGATAGTAGACTACGAGCAGTACTTC. Residues: CASSLSIVDYEQYF.

The chain combines TRBV2 with TRBJ2-7; D perhaps matches TRBD2 (6 bases). The ends were cut back, 8 bases at V and 7 bases at J, with 15 bases in the middle. Germline CDR1 and CDR2: SNHLY and FYNNEI. The CDR3 has 12 amino acids. CDR3 region: CASVGLEAEQYF. Written as DNA, the CDR3 is TGTGCCAGCGTGGGACTCGAGGCGGAGCAGTACTTC.

V usage is TRBV27 and J usage is TRBJ1-5, with 9 bases identical to TRBD1. Germline loops: CDR1 MNHEY, CDR2 SMNVEV (reference sequence). The CDR3 extends over 15 amino acids. After removal of 2 bases from V and 4 bases from J, the junction contained 3 bases not matched to a gene. CDR3 loop: CASSLVTGGNQPQHF. CDR3 coding DNA: TGTGCCAGCAGTTTAGTGACAGGGGGGAATCAGCCCCAGCATTTT.

J is TRBJ2-1 and V is TRBV7-9; TRBD1 matches 9 bases. Losses at the gene ends were 4 bases for V and 7 bases for J; bases not matched to a gene: 8. This CDR3 comprises 15 residues. From germline, CDR1 is SEHNR and CDR2 FQNEAQ (reference sequence). The CDR3: CASSSPGQGRNEQFF. CDR3 nucleotides: TGTGCCAGCAGCTCACCGGGACAGGGCAGGAATGAGCAGTTCTTC.

This clone was recorded only once. V gene TRBV7-2 combines with J gene TRBJ2-3; 11 nucleotides agree with TRBD2. Per germline, CDR1 SGHTA and CDR2 FQGNSA. With V trimmed by 2 bases and J by 3 bases, 4 bases remained unmatched. The CDR3 has 16 residues. The CDR3 protein is CASSLLAGGRTDTQYF. The CDR3 DNA is TGTGCCAGCAGCTTACTAGCGGGAGGTAGGACAGATACGCAGTATTTT. The whole variable domain, filled in from reference TRBV7-2 and TRBJ2-3, reads GAGVSQSPSNKVTEKGKDVELRCDPISGHTALYWYRQSLGQGLEFLIYFQGNSAPDKSGLPSDRFSAERTGGSVSTLTIQRTQQEDSAVYLCASSLLAGGRTDTQYFGPGTRLTVL.

The rearrangement links TRBV4-1 to TRBJ1-1; 9 nucleotides agree with TRBD1. This CDR3 spans 15 amino acids. The V gene's germline CDR1 is MGHRA and CDR2 YSYEKL. V was pared by 2 bases and J by 6 bases, with 7 bases of the junction left unmatched. CDR3 nucleotide sequence: TGCGCCAGCAGCCAAAGGACAGGGGTTGGCGCTGAAGCTTTCTTT. Its protein product is CASSQRTGVGAEAFF.

The chain is built from TRBV6-1 and TRBJ2-1; TRBD2 agrees at 11 bases. V trimming: 6 bases; J trimming: 4 bases; junction bases outside the gene matches: 5. Germline CDR1 reads MNHNS; CDR2 reads SASEGT. CDR3 size: 15 residues. CDR3: CASRVLAGGYNEQFF. The CDR3, as DNA: TGTGCCAGCAGGGTTCTAGCGGGAGGATACAATGAGCAGTTCTTC.

V usage is TRBV28 and J usage is TRBJ1-5; 9 positions match TRBD1. V shed 2 bases and J 5 bases; nucleotides not matched to a gene: 10. This CDR3 has 17 residues. Germline loops: CDR1 MDHEN, CDR2 SYDVKM. In DNA form, the CDR3 reads TGTGCCAGCAGTTTAATCCCGACAGGGGGTGTCCATCAGCCCCAGCATTTT. This codes for CASSLIPTGGVHQPQHF.

J is TRBJ2-5 and V is TRBV29-1; possible D gene TRBD2, 5 bases. The germline V and J ends were trimmed by 5 bases and 2 bases, with 12 bases remaining between them. CDR1 is SQVTM, CDR2 ANQGSEA, per germline. The CDR3 length is 13 residues. CDR3 protein: CSVPPRLQETQYF. CDR3 nucleotide sequence: TGCAGCGTTCCGCCGAGACTACAAGAGACCCAGTACTTC. The entire variable domain, with the rest obtained from reference TRBV29-1 and TRBJ2-5, is as follows: SAVISQKPSRDICQRGTSLTIQCQVDSQVTMMFWYRQQPGQSLTLIATANQGSEATYESGFVIDKFPISRPNLTFSTLTVSNMSPEDSSIYLCSVPPRLQETQYFGPGTRLLVL.

V is TRBV13 and J is TRBJ1-1; D is unresolved. Trimming pared 0 bases from V and 4 bases from J, leaving 6 bases between. CDR1 PRHDT and CDR2 FYEKMQ come from the germline V gene (reference sequence). This CDR3 has 13 amino acids. The CDR3 DNA reads TGTGCCAGCAGCTTAGGTACGGGCACTGAAGCTTTCTTT. The encoded protein is CASSLGTGTEAFF.